Below, 5 T cell receptor beta chains from the same sample are listed, as sequenced in a study of blood T cell repertoires in COVID-19. The data were produced by immunoSEQ multiplex PCR, yet TCRdb's version contains in-frame clones alone and is incomplete. The sample includes roughly 220,000 clones, about 88% of them seen just once. The specimen sequenced was peripheral blood. The receptor set was obtained from a woman in her fifties or sixties with COVID-19, enrolled during active disease.

The chain carries TRBV3-1 (or the pseudogene TRBV3-2) and TRBJ2-5; the D gene is possibly TRBD1 (5 bases). Trimming stripped 0 bases from V and 5 bases from J, with 13 bases between. The CDR3 length is 15 residues. Germline V gene sequence: CDR1 LGHDT, CDR2 YNNKEL (reference sequence). Here the CDR3 reads CASSQEIPGWETQYF. The CDR3 coding sequence is TGTGCCAGCAGCCAAGAAATCCCAGGGTGGGAGACCCAGTACTTC.

V usage is TRBV6-6 and J usage is TRBJ2-6; TRBD1 might be the D (6 bases). V was shortened by 5 bases and J by 0 bases, with 17 bases between the two germline ends. Germline CDR1 reads MNHNY; CDR2 reads SVGAGI (reference sequence). The CDR3 is 18 residues long. CDR3 sequence reads: CASSPARGLSSGANVLTF. In nucleotides, the CDR3 is TGTGCCAGCAGTCCGGCGAGGGGGTTATCCTCTGGGGCCAACGTCCTGACTTTC.

V is TRBV7-2 and J is TRBJ2-3, with D perhaps matching TRBD2 (6 bases). The CDR3 extends over 16 amino acids. Deletions cut 2 bases from V and 3 bases from J, with 15 bases between. The V gene's germline CDR1 is SGHTA and CDR2 FQGNSA. The CDR3 is CASSLNTGRGTDTQYF. DNA of the CDR3: TGTGCCAGCAGCTTAAATACTGGCCGGGGGACAGATACGCAGTATTTT.

The J gene is TRBJ2-1, the V gene TRBV4-3, with a tentative D call TRBD1 (6 bases). V was cut by 0 bases and J by 3 bases, with 9 bases left in between. The CDR3 is made up of 15 amino acids. Germline CDR1 LGHNA, CDR2 YSLEER. CDR3 in amino acids: CASSQDPTGYNEQFF. The CDR3 DNA reads as TGCGCCAGCAGCCAAGACCCGACAGGCTACAATGAGCAGTTCTTC.

This chain links TRBV10-3 with TRBJ1-6, with D perhaps TRBD1 (5 bases). Looked up from germline, CDR1 is ENHRY and CDR2 is SYGVKD. Trimming took 0 bases from V and 0 from J, leaving 15 bases between them. This CDR3 spans 19 amino acids. CDR3 bases: TGTGCCATCAGTGAGTCTGTAGAGAAAAGGGGCTCCTATAATTCACCCCTCCACTTT. This encodes CAISESVEKRGSYNSPLHF.